A single sample is the source of the 10 T cell receptor beta chains below, sequenced in a study of metastatic and nonmetastatic thyroid tumors. TCRdb redid the clone calls on the PCR reads using MiXCR. Here the sample spans 15,000 to 17,000 clones, about 3.7% being singletons. Nobody among the patients had been given any treatment before thyroid surgery. Source material: tumor tissue. The receptors derive from a female donor with papillary thyroid cancer or a benign thyroid nodule (not recorded which). Some clones in this sample may be carry-over from other donors' samples.

The sample holds a few counts of this clone. The chain joins TRBV28 to TRBJ1-2; TRBD1 matches at 8 bases. CDR1 is MDHEN, CDR2 SYDVKM, per germline. The CDR3 totals 14 residues. V shed 4 bases, J shed 5 bases, and the junction held 6 bases outside the gene matches. CDR3 DNA sequence: TGTGCCAGCAGTTGGTGGACAGGGAAATATGGCTACACCTTC. This encodes CASSWWTGKYGYTF.

On this clone: Germline and junction disagree at one end, which may indicate a read error. The J gene is TRBJ1-5, the V gene TRBV30; D gene uncertain. In germline, CDR1 is GTSNPN, CDR2 SVGIG (reference sequence). The CDR3 is 16 amino acids. CDR3 amino acids: CAWSVPAAGSNRPQHF. In nucleotides, the CDR3 is TGTGCCTGGAGTGTACCGGCCGCCGGTTCCAATCGGCCCCAGCATTTT.

The chain employs TRBV7-2 and TRBJ1-2; D remains unclear. V lost 5 bases to trimming and J lost 3 bases, with 13 bases between them. Per the germline V gene, CDR1 is SGHTA and CDR2 is FQGNSA. The CDR3 spans 14 residues. CDR3 DNA sequence: TGTGCCAGCAGCCTGGACTCCCAAGACTATGGCTACACCTTC. It is translated as CASSLDSQDYGYTF.

In its sample, this clone was seen a few times. The chain links TRBV7-2 to TRBJ1-2; D is undetermined. Germline V gene sequence: CDR1 SGHTA, CDR2 FQGNSA. Between the trimmed V and J ends, which lost 0 bases and 3 bases, there was a span of 14 bases. The CDR3 has 16 residues. The CDR3 nucleotides are TGTGCCAGCAGCTTAGCCGCTATGGGGAAGTACTATGGCTACACCTTC. This encodes CASSLAAMGKYYGYTF.

This clone ranks as medium-sized. The chain couples TRBV5-1 to TRBJ2-1, with D perhaps TRBD1 (6 bases). The germline CDR1 and CDR2 sequences are SGHRS and YFSETQ. The CDR3 has 13 residues. V was cut by 1 base and J by 6 bases, with 8 bases left in between. DNA for the CDR3: TGCGCCAGCAGCTTGAACAGGGCCAATGAGCAGTTCTTC. It encodes CASSLNRANEQFF.

This clone was detected a few times. The chain combines TRBV27 with TRBJ2-3; a possible D gene is TRBD1 (5 bases). Trimming removed 6 bases from V and 4 bases from J, with 17 bases in between. The length of the CDR3 is 15 residues. Germline assignment: CDR1 MNHEY and CDR2 SMNVEV (reference sequence). The CDR3 reads CASSIGSFRADTQYF. CDR3 nucleotide sequence: TGTGCCAGCAGCATCGGGTCGTTCAGGGCAGATACGCAGTATTTT.

This clone was detected a few times. This chain links TRBV2 with TRBJ1-2, with D unresolved. CDR3 length equals 15 residues. The V gene's germline CDR1 is SNHLY and CDR2 FYNNEI. Trimming pared 2 bases from V and 4 bases from J, leaving 14 bases between. DNA of the CDR3: TGTGCCAGCAGTGAATATGAGGGTAGTTTCTATGGCTACACCTTC. This codes for CASSEYEGSFYGYTF.

This rearrangement joins TRBV5-1 to TRBJ2-7; 8 bases are a match to TRBD2. The germline V gene has CDR1 SGHRS and CDR2 YFSETQ. V was clipped by 3 bases and J by 3 bases; unmatched bases: 8. This CDR3 is 15 amino acids long. The chain's CDR3 is CASSSSAGGGYEQYF. The CDR3 DNA follows: TGCGCCAGCAGCTCCTCGGCGGGAGGCGGCTACGAGCAGTACTTC.

The chain joins TRBV6-1 to TRBJ2-7, with 7 bases lining up with TRBD2. V dropped 6 bases and J dropped 1; count of bases not matched to a gene: 3. Germline CDR1 is MNHNS and CDR2 is SASEGT. The CDR3 runs 13 residues. CDR3 nucleotides: TGTGCCAGCAGGTTTAGCGGGTCCTACGAGCAGTACTTC. Its protein is CASRFSGSYEQYF.

By proportion, this clone is large. This chain connects TRBV12-3 or TRBV12-4 to TRBJ1-1, with no clear D. V was pared by 2 bases and J by 2 bases, with 6 bases between. There are 13 residues in the CDR3. Here the CDR3 reads CASSLSPNTEAFF. The CDR3 DNA reads TGTGCCAGCAGTTTAAGCCCTAACACTGAAGCTTTCTTT.